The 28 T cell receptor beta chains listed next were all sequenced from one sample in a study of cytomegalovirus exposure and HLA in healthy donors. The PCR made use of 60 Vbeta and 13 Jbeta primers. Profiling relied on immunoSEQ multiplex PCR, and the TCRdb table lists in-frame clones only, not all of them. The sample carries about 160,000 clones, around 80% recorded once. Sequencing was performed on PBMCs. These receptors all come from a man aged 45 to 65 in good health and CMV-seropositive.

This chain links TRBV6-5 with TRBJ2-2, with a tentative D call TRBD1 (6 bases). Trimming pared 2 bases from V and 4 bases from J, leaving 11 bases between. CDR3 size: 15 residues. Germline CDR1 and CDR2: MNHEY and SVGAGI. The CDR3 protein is CASSYLGAATGELFF. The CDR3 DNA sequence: TGTGCCAGCAGTTACCTGGGGGCCGCCACCGGGGAGCTGTTTTTT.

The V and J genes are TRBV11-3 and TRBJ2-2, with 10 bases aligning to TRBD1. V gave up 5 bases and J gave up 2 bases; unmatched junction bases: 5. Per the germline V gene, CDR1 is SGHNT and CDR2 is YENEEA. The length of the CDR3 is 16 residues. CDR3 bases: TGTGCCAGCAGCCCCGGGACAGGGGATAACACCGGGGAGCTGTTTTTT. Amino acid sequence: CASSPGTGDNTGELFF.

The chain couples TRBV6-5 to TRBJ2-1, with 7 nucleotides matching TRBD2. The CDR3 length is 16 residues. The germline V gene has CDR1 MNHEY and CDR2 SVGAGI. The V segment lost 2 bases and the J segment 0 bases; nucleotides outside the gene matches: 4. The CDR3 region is CASSYRSGTSYNEQFF. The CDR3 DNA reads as TGTGCCAGCAGTTACAGGAGCGGGACCTCCTACAATGAGCAGTTCTTC.

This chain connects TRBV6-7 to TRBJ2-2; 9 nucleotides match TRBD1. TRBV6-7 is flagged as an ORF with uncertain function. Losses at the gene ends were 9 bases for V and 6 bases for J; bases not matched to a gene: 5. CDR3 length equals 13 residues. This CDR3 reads CARGQGPSGELFF. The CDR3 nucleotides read TGTGCCAGGGGACAGGGCCCTTCCGGGGAGCTGTTTTTT.

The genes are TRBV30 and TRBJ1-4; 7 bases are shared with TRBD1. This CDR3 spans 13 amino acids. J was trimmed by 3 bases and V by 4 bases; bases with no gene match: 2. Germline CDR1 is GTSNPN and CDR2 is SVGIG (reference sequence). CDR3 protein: CAWKGGPNEKLFF. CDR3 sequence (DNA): TGTGCCTGGAAAGGGGGCCCTAATGAAAAACTGTTTTTT.

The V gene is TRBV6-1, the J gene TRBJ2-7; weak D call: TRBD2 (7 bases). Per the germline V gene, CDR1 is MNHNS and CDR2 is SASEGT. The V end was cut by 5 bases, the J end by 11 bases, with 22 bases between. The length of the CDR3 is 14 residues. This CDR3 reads CASSPRRRGGEEYV. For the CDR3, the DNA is TGTGCCAGCAGTCCCAGGAGAAGGGGGGGTGAGGAGTACGTC.

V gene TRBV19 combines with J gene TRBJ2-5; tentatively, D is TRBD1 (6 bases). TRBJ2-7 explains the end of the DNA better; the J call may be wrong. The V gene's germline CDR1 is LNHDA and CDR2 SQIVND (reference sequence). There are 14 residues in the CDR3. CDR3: CASSDSGAPYEQYF. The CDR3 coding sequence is TGTGCCAGTAGTGACTCAGGGGCCCCCTACGAGCAGTACTTC.

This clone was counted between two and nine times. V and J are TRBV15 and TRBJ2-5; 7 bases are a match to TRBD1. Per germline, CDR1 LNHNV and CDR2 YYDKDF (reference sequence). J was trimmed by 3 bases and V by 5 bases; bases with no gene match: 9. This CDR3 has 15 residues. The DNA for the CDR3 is TGTGCCACCAGCCCCCGACAGGGCAGAGAAGAGACCCAGTACTTC. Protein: CATSPRQGREETQYF.

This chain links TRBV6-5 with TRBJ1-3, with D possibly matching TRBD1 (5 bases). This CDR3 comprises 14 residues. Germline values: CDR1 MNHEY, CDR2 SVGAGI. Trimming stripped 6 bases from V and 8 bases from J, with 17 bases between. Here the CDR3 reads CASSLTEAGHTIYF. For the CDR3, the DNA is TGTGCCAGCAGCCTGACAGAAGCTGGCCACACCATATATTTT.

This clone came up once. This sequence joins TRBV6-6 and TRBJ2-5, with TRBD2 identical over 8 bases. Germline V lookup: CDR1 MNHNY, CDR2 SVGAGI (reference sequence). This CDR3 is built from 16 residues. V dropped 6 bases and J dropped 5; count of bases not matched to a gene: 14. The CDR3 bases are TGTGCCAGCAGACCGCCCCGGGGGGGTCGGTCGGAGACCCAGTACTTC. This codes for CASRPPRGGRSETQYF.

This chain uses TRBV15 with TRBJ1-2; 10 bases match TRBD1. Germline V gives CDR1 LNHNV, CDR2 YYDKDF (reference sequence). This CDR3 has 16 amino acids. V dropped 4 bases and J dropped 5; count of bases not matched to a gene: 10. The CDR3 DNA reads TGTGCCACCAGCAACCCGACAGGGGGCAGCAGATATGGCTACACCTTC. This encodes CATSNPTGGSRYGYTF.

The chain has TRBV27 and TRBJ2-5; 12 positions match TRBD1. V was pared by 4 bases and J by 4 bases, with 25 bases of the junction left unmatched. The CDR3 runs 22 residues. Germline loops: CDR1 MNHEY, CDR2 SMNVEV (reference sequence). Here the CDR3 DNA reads TGTGCCAGCAGTTCAACCGGCACCGGGACAGGGGGCGGGTTGGTCCTTGGAGAGACCCAGTACTTC. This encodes CASSSTGTGTGGGLVLGETQYF.

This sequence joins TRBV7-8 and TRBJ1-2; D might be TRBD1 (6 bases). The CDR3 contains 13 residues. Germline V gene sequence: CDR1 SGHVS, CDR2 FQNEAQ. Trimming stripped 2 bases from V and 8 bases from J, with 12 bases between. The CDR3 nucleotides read TGTGCCAGCAGCTTAAATTCAGGGGACGGCTACACCTTC. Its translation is CASSLNSGDGYTF.

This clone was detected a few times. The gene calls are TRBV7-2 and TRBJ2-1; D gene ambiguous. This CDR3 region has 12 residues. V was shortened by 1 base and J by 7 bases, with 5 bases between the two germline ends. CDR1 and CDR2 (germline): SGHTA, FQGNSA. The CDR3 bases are TGTGCCAGCAGCTTAGTGGCAAATGAGCAGTTCTTC. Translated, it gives CASSLVANEQFF. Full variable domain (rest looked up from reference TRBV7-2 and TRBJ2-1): GAGVSQSPSNKVTEKGKDVELRCDPISGHTALYWYRQSLGQGLEFLIYFQGNSAPDKSGLPSDRFSAERTGGSVSTLTIQRTQQEDSAVYLCASSLVANEQFFGPGTRLTVL.

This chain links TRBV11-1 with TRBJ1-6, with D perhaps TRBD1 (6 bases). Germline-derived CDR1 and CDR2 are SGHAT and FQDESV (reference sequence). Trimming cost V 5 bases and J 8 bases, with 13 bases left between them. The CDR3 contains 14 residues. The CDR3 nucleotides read TGTGCCAGCAGCACGACAGGAGGCGATTCACCCCTCCACTTT. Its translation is CASSTTGGDSPLHF.

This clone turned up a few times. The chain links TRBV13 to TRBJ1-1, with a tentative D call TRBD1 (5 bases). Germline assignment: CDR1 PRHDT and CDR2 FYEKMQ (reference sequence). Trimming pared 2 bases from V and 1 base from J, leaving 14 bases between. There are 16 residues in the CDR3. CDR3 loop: CASSLRGGAGNTEAFF. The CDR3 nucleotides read TGTGCCAGCAGCTTAAGAGGAGGGGCTGGGAACACTGAAGCTTTCTTT.

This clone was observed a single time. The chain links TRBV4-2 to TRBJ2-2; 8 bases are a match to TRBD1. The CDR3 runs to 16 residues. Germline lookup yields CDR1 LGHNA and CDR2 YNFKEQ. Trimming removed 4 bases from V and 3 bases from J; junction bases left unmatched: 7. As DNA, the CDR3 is TGTGCCAGCAGCCCCCAGGGGGCTAAGGACACCGGGGAGCTGTTTTTT. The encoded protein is CASSPQGAKDTGELFF.

CDR3 protein: CASSLAEGGTANYGYTF. CDR3 DNA sequence: TGTGCCAGCAGCTTAGCGGAGGGCGGGACAGCTAACTATGGCTACACCTTC. The V and J genes are TRBV7-6 and TRBJ1-2, with TRBD1 matching over 7 bases. In germline, CDR1 is SGHVS, CDR2 FNYEAQ. The CDR3 spans 17 residues. J was trimmed by 0 bases and V by 0 bases; bases with no gene match: 7. The variable domain in full, completed from reference TRBV7-6 and TRBJ1-2, reads GAGVSQSPRYKVTKRGQDVALRCDPISGHVSLYWYRQALGQGPEFLTYFNYEAQQDKSGLPNDRFSAERPEGSISTLTIQRTEQRDSAMYRCASSLAEGGTANYGYTFGSGTRLTVV.

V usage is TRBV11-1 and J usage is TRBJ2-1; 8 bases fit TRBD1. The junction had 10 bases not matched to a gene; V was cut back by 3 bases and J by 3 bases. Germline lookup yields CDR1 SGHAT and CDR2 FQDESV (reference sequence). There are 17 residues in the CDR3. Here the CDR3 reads CASSFRDRRNFYNEQFF. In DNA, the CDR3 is TGTGCCAGCAGCTTCCGGGACAGGCGAAATTTCTACAATGAGCAGTTCTTC.

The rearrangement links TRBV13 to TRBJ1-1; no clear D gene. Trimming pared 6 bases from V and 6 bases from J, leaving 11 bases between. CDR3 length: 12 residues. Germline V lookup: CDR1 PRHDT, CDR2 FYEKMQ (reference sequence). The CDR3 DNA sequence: TGTGCCAGCAGTTCCGGTTTGTCTGAAGCTTTCTTT. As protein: CASSSGLSEAFF.

The CDR3 reads CASSDPTGQPQFF. CDR3 DNA sequence: TGTGCCAGCAGTGACCCTACCGGACAGCCACAGTTCTTC. The J gene is TRBJ2-1, the V gene TRBV6-4; TRBD1 might be the D (6 bases). Germline CDR1 reads MRHNA; CDR2 reads SNTAGT. The CDR3 covers 13 residues. V dropped 2 bases and J dropped 13 bases, with 15 bases sitting between them.

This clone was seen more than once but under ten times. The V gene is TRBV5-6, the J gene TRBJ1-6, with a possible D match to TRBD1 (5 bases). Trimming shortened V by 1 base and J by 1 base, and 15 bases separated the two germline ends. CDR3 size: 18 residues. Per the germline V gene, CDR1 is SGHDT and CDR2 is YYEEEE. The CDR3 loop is CASSLRRGGESYNSPLHF. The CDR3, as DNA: TGTGCCAGCAGCTTGCGCCGGGGGGGAGAGTCCTATAATTCACCCCTCCACTTT.

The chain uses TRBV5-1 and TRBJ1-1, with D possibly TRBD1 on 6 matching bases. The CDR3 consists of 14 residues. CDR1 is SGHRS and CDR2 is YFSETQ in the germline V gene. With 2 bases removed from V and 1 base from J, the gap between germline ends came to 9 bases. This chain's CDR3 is CASSLPGENTEAFF. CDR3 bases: TGCGCCAGCAGCTTACCAGGGGAGAACACTGAAGCTTTCTTT.

In nucleotides, the CDR3 is TGTGCCAGCAGTGTGAGTACCTCTCTCGCCTATGGCTACACCTTC. It yields the protein CASSVSTSLAYGYTF. This rearrangement joins TRBV2 to TRBJ1-2, with D unresolved. V was trimmed by 4 bases and J by 4 bases, leaving 16 bases between them. The CDR3 totals 15 residues. The germline gives CDR1 SNHLY, CDR2 FYNNEI.

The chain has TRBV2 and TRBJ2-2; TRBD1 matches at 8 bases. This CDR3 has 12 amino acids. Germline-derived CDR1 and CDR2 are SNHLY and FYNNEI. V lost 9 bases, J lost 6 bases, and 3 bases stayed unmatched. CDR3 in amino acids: CARTGASGELFF. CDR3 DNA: TGTGCCAGGACAGGGGCCTCCGGGGAGCTGTTTTTT. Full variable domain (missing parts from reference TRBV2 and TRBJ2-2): EPEVTQTPSHQVTQMGQEVILRCVPISNHLYFYWYRQILGQKVEFLVSFYNNEISEKSEIFDDQFSVERPDGSNFTLKIRSTKLEDSAMYFCARTGASGELFFGEGSRLTVL.

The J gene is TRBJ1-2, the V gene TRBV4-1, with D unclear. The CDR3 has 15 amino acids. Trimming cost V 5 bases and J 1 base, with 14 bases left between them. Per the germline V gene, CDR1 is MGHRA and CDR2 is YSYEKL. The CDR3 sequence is CASSYNMGDNYGYTF. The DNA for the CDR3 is TGCGCCAGCAGCTATAACATGGGAGATAACTATGGCTACACCTTC.

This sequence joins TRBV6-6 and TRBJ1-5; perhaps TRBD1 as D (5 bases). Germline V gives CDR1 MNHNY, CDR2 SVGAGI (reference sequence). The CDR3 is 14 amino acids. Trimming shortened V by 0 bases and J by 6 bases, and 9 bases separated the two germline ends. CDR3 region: CASSYSTDSQPQHF. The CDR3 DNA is TGTGCCAGCAGTTACTCGACAGATAGTCAGCCCCAGCATTTT.

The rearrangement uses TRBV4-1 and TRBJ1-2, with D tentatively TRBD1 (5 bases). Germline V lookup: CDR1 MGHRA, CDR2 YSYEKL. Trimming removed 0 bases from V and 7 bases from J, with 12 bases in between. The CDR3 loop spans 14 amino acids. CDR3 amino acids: CASSQEGVLSGYTF. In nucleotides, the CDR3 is TGCGCCAGCAGCCAAGAAGGGGTCCTAAGTGGCTACACCTTC.